Sequencing of this T cell receptor (beta chain) was carried out in a study of early T cells in non-severe SARS-CoV-2 infection. The study's findings and limits: Using VDJdb, the matching emphasized anti-spike CD8 responses while missing private and CD4 specificities.

There are a few counts of this clonotype. As yet, its antigen is unknown. Each single cDNA molecule received a unique molecular identifier. Each CDR3 protein is one row after TCRdb ran MiXCR on the 5' RACE reads. The sample comprises over 55,000 distinct CDR3 sequences, more than 7% of which are singletons, and 3% to 4% rests with the top ten. CDR3 size: 15 residues. Between the trimmed V and J ends, which lost 4 bases and 4 bases, there was a span of 14 bases. Germline V gives CDR1 LGHDT, CDR2 YNNKEL (reference sequence). Source material: whole blood. The V gene is TRBV3-1, the J gene TRBJ1-5; D might be TRBD1 (5 bases). The clonotype originates from an adult who was a healthcare worker with PCR-confirmed SARS-CoV-2 infection or an uninfected control (not recorded which). CDR3 protein: CASSRGPLPNQPQHF. The CDR3 region has the DNA TGTGCCAGCAGCCGGGGACCGCTACCTAATCAGCCCCAGCATTTT.